This T cell receptor (beta chain) was sequenced during a study of beta chain features in type 1 diabetes (dated by TCRdb to the late 2010s). About the full investigation: Patients and healthy donors did not differ in mean age, gender distribution, total cell number or subset yield. A total of 100 million to 110 million sorted cells were examined across all samples, and a strong correlation was observed between cell number per subset and RNA yield. Regulatory and stem cell-like memory subsets were isolated from only 8 patients and roughly 8 healthy donors, whereas naive and central memory subsets came from all 28 donors. The study compared TCRB repertoires of sorted circulating CD4+ T cell subsets between recently diagnosed type 1 diabetes patients and matched healthy donors. What the work shows at the level of the full study, not this receptor alone: PCR may preferentially amplify shorter templates, but because patient and control samples were amplified and corrected together, any resulting skew would affect both groups equally. In all four CD4+ subsets, TCRB CDR3 length was moderately but significantly shorter in type 1 diabetes patients. Because small numbers of individuals were included in the HLA sub-analyses, any influence of HLA type on TCRB rearrangement was left unresolved. Naive, central memory and regulatory TCRB repertoires appeared to be more alike among patients than among healthy donors. Because cDNA was sequenced instead of genomic DNA, activated cells with high expression could be over-represented, although the groups did not differ in activation or CD3 levels. At VDJ recombination sites, patients with type 1 diabetes made fewer insertions and deleted more nucleotides, a pattern implying thymic rearrangement abnormalities.

All of the isolated RNA was reverse transcribed with the High Capacity cDNA Reverse Transcription Kit, so expressed TCRB transcripts were sequenced. Naive, central memory and regulatory T cell samples underwent deep immunoSEQ sequencing, averaging approximately 3.3 million total reads per sample. After sorted cells were lysed in RLT buffer, RNA was extracted with DNase-treated RNeasy Micro or Mini kits, with the choice depending on cell number. Each cell subset was processed separately to prevent cross-contamination, with patient and healthy donor samples processed together. TCRB sequences were amplified from cDNA with the immunoSEQ multiplex PCR, producing 87-bp fragments spanning the CDR3 region. Amplicons were sequenced on the Illumina HiSeq platform. As for the authors' bioinformatics: Synthetic template baselines were used to correct PCR bias computationally, reads within Hamming distance 2 were collapsed, and singletons that could not be merged were discarded. By aligning reads against IMGT, V, D and J genes, CDR3 length, and insertions or deletions at six rearrangement sites were assigned. Within each subset, clonotype counts were normalized to the number of sorted cells before true diversity and Gini coefficients were calculated with the tcR R package. The overlap coefficient, calculated on TCRB nucleotide sequences, was used to quantify repertoire sharing. As a proxy for the pre-selection repertoire, out-of-frame TCRB sequences from naive cells were analyzed. What TCRdb holds here is the immuneACCESS table cut down to in-frame rearrangements. Part of the clones is not present; checked against another copy, under half of the missing clones reflect an unresolved V gene, and the others are unexplained. The D gene and trimming were derived from the DNA, and the V and J assignments and clone size from that table. The sample data list more than 300,000 clones, and roughly 12% of these were observed just once. The ten largest clones take up around 0.015% of the sample.

A single peripheral blood draw of approximately 0.11 L on average was collected from each donor into heparinised tubes. A BD FACSAria II was used to sort naive, central memory, regulatory and stem cell-like memory CD4+ T cells with a panel that included CD45RO, CCR7, CD25, CD127, CD95 and CD27. All sorted populations exceeded 98% purity. Right away, PBMCs were isolated by Lymphoprep density gradient centrifugation and were stained directly, with no culture step. So that batch effects would be minimized, each experiment stained and sorted samples in pairs, pairing one healthy donor with one patient. On this clone itself: Its antigen is still unknown. Base-call qualities are not available, and no considerably larger clone is one nucleotide away.

There are 16 amino acids in the CDR3, from cysteine to phenylalanine inclusive. Only the CDR3 portion is preserved as DNA: 48 bases, with reading frame beginning at the first base. CDR1 and CDR2 were assigned from the germline V gene as SGDLS and YYNGEE. V is shortened by 0 bases, J by 1 base, and the region joining them spans 10 bases. The sequenced sample consisted of naive CD4+ T cells from blood. Reading the label with the study, this specimen's cell subset or site is: true naive CD4+ T cells. The sequence links TRBV9 to TRBJ2-2, with the D gene uncertain. The receptor's source is a man aged 18 to 30 in good health. This receptor has the CDR3 CASSVAPSGNTGELFF. In nucleotide form, the sequence is TGTGCCAGCAGCGTAGCTCCGTCGGGGAACACCGGGGAGCTGTTTTTT.